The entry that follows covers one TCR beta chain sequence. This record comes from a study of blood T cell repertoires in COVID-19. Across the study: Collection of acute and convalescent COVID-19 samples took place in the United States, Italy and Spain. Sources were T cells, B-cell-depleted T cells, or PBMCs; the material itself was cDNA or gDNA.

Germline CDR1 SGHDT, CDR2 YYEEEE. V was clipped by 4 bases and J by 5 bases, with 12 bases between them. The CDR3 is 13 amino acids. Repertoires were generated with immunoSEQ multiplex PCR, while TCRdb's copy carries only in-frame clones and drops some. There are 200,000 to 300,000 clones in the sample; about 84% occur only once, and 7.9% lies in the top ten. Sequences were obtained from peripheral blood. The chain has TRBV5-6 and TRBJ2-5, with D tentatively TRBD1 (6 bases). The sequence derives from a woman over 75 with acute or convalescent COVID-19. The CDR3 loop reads CASSRDTAETQYF. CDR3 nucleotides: TGTGCCAGCAGCCGGGACACCGCCGAGACCCAGTACTTC.